Listed below are T cell receptor beta chains from one sample, sequenced in a study of blood T cells in healthy people across ages. TCRdb re-called the 5' RACE reads with MiXCR, one entry per CDR3 protein. The repertoire holds fewer than 2,000,000 distinct CDR3 sequences, with 39% as singletons. The sequencing sample was made of blood. Every receptor here comes from a human donor in good health. The CDR3 runs from the conserved cysteine through the conserved F or W. Each record gives: D gene, J gene, clone size, V gene, CDR3 protein, CDR3 DNA. A D gene is named only where the DNA matches it firmly. Size is omitted from some rows. Given values are once, few, many or a class for expanded clones.

>-|TRBJ2-3|-|TRBV9
CASSPDPVDTQYF
TGTGCCAGCAGCCCCGACCCAGTGGATACGCAGTATTTT
>-|TRBJ1-2|many|TRBV28
CASSFHSNYGYTF
TGTGCCAGCAGTTTCCACAGTAACTATGGCTACACCTTC
>TRBD1|TRBJ2-7|-|TRBV15
CATSSRTGGHYEQYF
TGTGCCACCAGCAGTCGGACAGGGGGTCACTACGAGCAGTACTTC
>TRBD1|TRBJ1-4|few|TRBV20-1
CSASGQARGQNEKLFF
TGCAGTGCTAGTGGGCAGGCGCGGGGACAGAACGAAAAACTGTTTTTT
>-|TRBJ2-1|few|TRBV29-1
CSVAKGINNEQFF
TGCAGCGTTGCGAAGGGAATCAACAATGAGCAGTTCTTC
>TRBD1|TRBJ2-7|-|TRBV5-1
CASSLAPGQGPFSYEQYF
TGCGCCAGCAGCTTGGCTCCGGGACAGGGGCCCTTCTCCTACGAGCAGTACTTC
>-|TRBJ1-2|few|TRBV20-1
CSAREGPGYGYTF
TGCAGTGCTAGAGAGGGCCCCGGCTATGGCTACACCTTC
>-|TRBJ2-1|-|TRBV20-1
CSAPRWDEQFF
TGCAGTGCCCCGAGGTGGGATGAGCAGTTCTTC
>TRBD2|TRBJ2-5|-|TRBV7-2
CASSGLAALETQYF
TGTGCCAGCAGTGGGCTAGCGGCTTTGGAGACCCAGTACTTC
>-|TRBJ2-6|many|TRBV13
CASSSTGGSGANVLTF
TGTGCCAGCAGCTCGACTGGGGGGTCTGGGGCCAACGTCCTGACTTTC
>-|TRBJ2-7|few|TRBV7-6
CASSLDDSLSYEQYF
TGTGCCAGCAGCTTAGATGACAGCCTCTCCTACGAGCAGTACTTC
>-|TRBJ2-7|-|TRBV20-1
CSARDEAEQYF
TGCAGTGCTAGAGATGAGGCCGAGCAGTACTTC
>-|TRBJ2-1|-|TRBV20-1
CSARATWGNEQFF
TGCAGTGCTAGGGCGACTTGGGGGAATGAGCAGTTCTTC
>TRBD1|TRBJ2-4|-|TRBV7-8
CASSLALQGREQYF
TGTGCCAGCAGCTTAGCTTTACAGGGGAGAGAGCAGTACTTC
>-|TRBJ1-1|-|TRBV7-2
CASSSPGEAFF
TGTGCCAGCAGCTCCCCGGGGGAAGCTTTCTTT
>-|TRBJ1-2|once|TRBV7-6
CASSPLGDTPNYGYTF
TGTGCCAGCAGCCCCCTAGGGGACACACCTAACTATGGCTACACCTTC
>-|TRBJ1-5|-|TRBV20-1
CSATRQSYQPQHF
TGCAGTGCTACGAGACAGTCTTATCAGCCCCAGCATTTT
>-|TRBJ2-7|-|TRBV28
CASSPVKMGAYEQYF
TGTGCCAGCAGTCCTGTTAAGATGGGAGCCTACGAGCAGTACTTC
>TRBD2|TRBJ2-3|few|TRBV12-3/TRBV12-4
CASSPDATSPQYF
TGTGCCAGCAGTCCCGATGCGACTAGCCCGCAGTATTTT
>-|TRBJ1-5|-|TRBV6-1
CASRSVGGSGVGNQPQHF
TGTGCCAGCAGGTCCGTGGGGGGGTCAGGGGTCGGCAATCAGCCCCAGCATTTT
>TRBD1|TRBJ1-1|-|TRBV9
CASSVVQGWATEAFF
TGTGCCAGCAGCGTTGTACAGGGGTGGGCGACTGAAGCTTTCTTT
>TRBD2|TRBJ2-5|few|TRBV4-3
CASSLLGTSEGTQYF
TGCGCCAGCAGCCTGCTCGGGACTAGTGAAGGGACCCAGTACTTC
>-|TRBJ2-3|few|TRBV18
CASSLATFRRSYTQYF
TGTGCCAGCTCACTTGCGACCTTTAGGCGGTCGTATACGCAGTATTTT
>-|TRBJ2-5|many|TRBV29-1
CSVAENRQETQYF
TGCAGCGTTGCTGAGAACAGACAAGAGACCCAGTACTTC
>-|TRBJ2-3|-|TRBV7-9
CASSFRDGTTDTQYF
TGTGCCAGCAGCTTTCGGGACGGGACCACAGATACGCAGTATTTT
>-|TRBJ2-3|-|TRBV2
CASSDRPSTDTQYF
TGTGCCAGCAGTGATAGACCTAGCACAGATACGCAGTATTTT
>-|TRBJ2-7|few|TRBV28
CASSPTNLYEQYF
TGTGCCAGCAGTCCCACTAACCTCTACGAGCAGTACTTC